This T cell receptor beta chain was retrieved from a study of siplizumab effects on memory and regulatory T cells. General study points: Naive or memory phenotype was unassignable for roughly 80-95% of proliferating CD4+ or CD8+ clones.

Notes on this clone: Its antigen is not identified.

The CDR3 has 13 residues. Trimming removed 0 bases from V and 4 bases from J, with 3 bases in between. CDR1 and CDR2 from the germline V gene are LNHNV and YYDKDF (reference sequence). Assays covered about 10^5 TCR templates per sample. Clones were read by immunoSEQ multiplex PCR, and TCRdb kept only the in-frame ones, dropping some. The repertoire holds approximately 100,000 clones, with 91% as singletons. Sequencing was performed on CD4+ T cells sorted from blood. This chain links TRBV15 with TRBJ2-2; no definite D call. The clonotype comes from a human donor in good health. Some clones in this sample may be carry-over from other donors' samples. The CDR3: CATSRESTGELFF. The CDR3 DNA reads as TGTGCCACCAGCAGAGAGAGCACCGGGGAGCTGTTTTTT.